This TCR beta chain derives from a study of blood T cell repertoires in COVID-19. Study summary: Acute and convalescent COVID-19 samples came from the United States, Italy and Spain. The cDNA or gDNA used as material had been derived from T cells, B-cell-depleted T cells, or PBMCs.

In the original analysis: Counts of nucleated cells, estimated from reference gene primer amplification, were obtained. TCRdb's table, derived via immunoSEQ multiplex PCR, lists solely in-frame clones and lacks some. V and J calls and clone size come straight from that table; D and trimming were deduced from the DNA. The table has about 41,000 clones, roughly nine tenths seen once. The CDR3 length is 13 residues. The trim removed 6 bases at V and 8 bases at J, leaving 6 bases unmatched. The germline V gene encodes CDR1 SGHAT and CDR2 FQNNGV. The sequencing input was peripheral blood. The V call is TRBV11-2, the J call TRBJ1-4; 7 nucleotides align to TRBD1. This clonotype was obtained from a man aged 55 to 70 with acute or convalescent COVID-19. DNA for the CDR3: TGTGCCAGCAGAGACAGGGATGAGGAAAAACTGTTTTTT. Amino acid sequence: CASRDRDEEKLFF.